The sequence of this TCR beta chain was determined in a study of Ad26.COV2.S vaccination and SARS-CoV-2 variants. The wider study: Vaccine-arm donor from the placebo-controlled COV1001 Ad26.COV2.S trial.

Treatment reported: over 15 received Ad26.COV2.S at low or high dose, single or two shots; five or six received placebo; per-sample allocation not given. Day 63 following the first vaccine or placebo injection was when the samples were taken. With 3 bases clipped from V and 5 bases from J, the junction kept 6 bases outside the gene matches. The CDR3 extends over 15 amino acids. Germline V lookup: CDR1 KGHSH, CDR2 LQKENI. This table comes from immunoSEQ multiplex PCR, and its TCRdb copy is limited to in-frame clones, with some not included. The sample holds approximately 300,000 clones, around 84% seen once.

This receptor was taken from a person between 18 and 65 years old who received the Ad26.COV2.S COVID-19 vaccine or a placebo. This specimen consisted of peripheral blood, obtained in a trial of Ad26.COV2.S vaccine versus placebo. V gene TRBV18 combines with J gene TRBJ1-2; 10 positions match TRBD1. The CDR3 DNA follows: TGTGCCAGCTCACCCGCCCCGGGACAGGGGTATGGCTACACCTTC. Translated, it gives CASSPAPGQGYGYTF.